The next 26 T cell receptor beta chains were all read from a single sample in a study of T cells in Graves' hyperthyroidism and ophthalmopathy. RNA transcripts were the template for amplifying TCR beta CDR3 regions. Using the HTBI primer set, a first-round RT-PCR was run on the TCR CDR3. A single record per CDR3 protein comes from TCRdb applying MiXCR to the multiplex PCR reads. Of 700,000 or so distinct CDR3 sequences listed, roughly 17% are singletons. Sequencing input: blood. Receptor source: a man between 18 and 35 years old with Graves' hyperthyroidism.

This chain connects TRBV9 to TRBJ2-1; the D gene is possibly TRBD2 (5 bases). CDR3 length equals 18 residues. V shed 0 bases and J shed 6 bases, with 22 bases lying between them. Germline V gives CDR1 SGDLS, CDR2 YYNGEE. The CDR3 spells CASSVDVYSFSRGNEQFF. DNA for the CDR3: TGTGCCAGCAGCGTAGACGTGTACAGCTTCTCTCGGGGCAATGAGCAGTTCTTC.

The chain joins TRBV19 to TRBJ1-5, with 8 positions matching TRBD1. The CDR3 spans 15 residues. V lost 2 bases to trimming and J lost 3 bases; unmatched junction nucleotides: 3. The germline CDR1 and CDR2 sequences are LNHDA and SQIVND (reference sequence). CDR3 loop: CASSILGQDNQPQHF. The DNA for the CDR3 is TGTGCCAGTAGTATATTGGGACAGGACAATCAGCCCCAGCATTTT. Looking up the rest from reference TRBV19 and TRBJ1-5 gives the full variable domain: DGGITQSPKYLFRKEGQNVTLSCEQNLNHDAMYWYRQDPGQGLRLIYYSQIVNDFQKGDIAEGYSVSREKKESFPLTVTSAQKNPTAFYLCASSILGQDNQPQHFGDGTRLSIL.

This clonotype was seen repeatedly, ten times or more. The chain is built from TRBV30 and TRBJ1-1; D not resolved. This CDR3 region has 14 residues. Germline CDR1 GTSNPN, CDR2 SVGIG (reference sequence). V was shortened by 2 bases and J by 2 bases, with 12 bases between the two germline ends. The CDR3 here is CAWSSLTGNTEAFF. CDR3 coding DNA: TGTGCCTGGAGTTCCTTGACTGGAAACACTGAAGCTTTCTTT.

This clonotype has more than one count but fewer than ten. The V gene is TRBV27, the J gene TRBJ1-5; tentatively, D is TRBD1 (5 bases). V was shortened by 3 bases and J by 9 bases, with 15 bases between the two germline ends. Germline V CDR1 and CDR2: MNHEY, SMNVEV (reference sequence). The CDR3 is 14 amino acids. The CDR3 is CASSLSGGTGPQHF. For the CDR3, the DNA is TGTGCCAGCAGTTTGAGCGGGGGGACGGGGCCCCAGCATTTT.

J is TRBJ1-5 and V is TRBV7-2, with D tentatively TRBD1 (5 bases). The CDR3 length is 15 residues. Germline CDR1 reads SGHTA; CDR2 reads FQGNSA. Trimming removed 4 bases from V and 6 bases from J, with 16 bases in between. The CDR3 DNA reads TGTGCCAGCAGCTCGATTTCAGGGTCAGGTCAGCCCCAGCATTTT. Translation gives CASSSISGSGQPQHF.

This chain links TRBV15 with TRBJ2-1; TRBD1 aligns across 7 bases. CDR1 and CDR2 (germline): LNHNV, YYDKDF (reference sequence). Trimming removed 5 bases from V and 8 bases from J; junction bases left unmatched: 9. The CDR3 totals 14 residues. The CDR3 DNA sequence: TGTGCCACCAGCGCCAAGGGGGCGCGGGATGAGCAGTTCTTC. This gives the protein CATSAKGARDEQFF.

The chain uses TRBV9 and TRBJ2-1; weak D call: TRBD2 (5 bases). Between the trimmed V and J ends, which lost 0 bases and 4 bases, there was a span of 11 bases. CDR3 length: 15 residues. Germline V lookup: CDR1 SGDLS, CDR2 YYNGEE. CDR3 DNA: TGTGCCAGCAGCGTAGGAAGCGGTCTATACAATGAGCAGTTCTTC. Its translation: CASSVGSGLYNEQFF.

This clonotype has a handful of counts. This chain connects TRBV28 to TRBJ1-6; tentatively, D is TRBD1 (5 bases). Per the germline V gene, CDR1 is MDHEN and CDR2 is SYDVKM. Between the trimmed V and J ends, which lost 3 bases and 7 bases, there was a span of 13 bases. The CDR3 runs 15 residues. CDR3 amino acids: CASSFPGGGNSPLHF. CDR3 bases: TGTGCCAGCAGTTTCCCGGGGGGGGGAAATTCACCCCTCCACTTT.

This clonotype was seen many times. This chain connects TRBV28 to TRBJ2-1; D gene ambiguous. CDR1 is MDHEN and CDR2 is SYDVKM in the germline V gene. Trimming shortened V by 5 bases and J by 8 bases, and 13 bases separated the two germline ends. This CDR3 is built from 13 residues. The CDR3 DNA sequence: TGTGCCAGCAGTCCGTCGGACGGCTATGAGCAGTTCTTC. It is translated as CASSPSDGYEQFF.

The CDR3: CASSYSNPSGNQPQHF. The CDR3 DNA is TGTGCCAGCAGTTATTCCAACCCGTCCGGGAATCAGCCCCAGCATTTT. The chain is built from TRBV6-9 and TRBJ1-5, with D hard to call. Per germline, CDR1 MNHGY and CDR2 SVAAGI. This CDR3 contains 16 residues. With 0 bases removed from V and 4 bases from J, the gap between germline ends came to 13 bases.

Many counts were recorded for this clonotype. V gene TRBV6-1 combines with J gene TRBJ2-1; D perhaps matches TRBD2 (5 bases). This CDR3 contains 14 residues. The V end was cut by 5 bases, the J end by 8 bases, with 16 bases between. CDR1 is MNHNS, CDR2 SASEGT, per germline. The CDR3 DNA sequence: TGTGCCAGCAGTTACATCCCGGGGTTCGATGAGCAGTTCTTC. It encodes CASSYIPGFDEQFF.

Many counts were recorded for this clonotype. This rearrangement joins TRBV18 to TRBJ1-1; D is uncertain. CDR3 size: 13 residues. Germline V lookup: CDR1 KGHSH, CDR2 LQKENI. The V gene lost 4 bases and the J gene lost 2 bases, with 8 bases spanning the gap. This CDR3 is CASSRQENTEAFF. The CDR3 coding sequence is TGTGCCAGCTCACGGCAGGAAAACACTGAAGCTTTCTTT.

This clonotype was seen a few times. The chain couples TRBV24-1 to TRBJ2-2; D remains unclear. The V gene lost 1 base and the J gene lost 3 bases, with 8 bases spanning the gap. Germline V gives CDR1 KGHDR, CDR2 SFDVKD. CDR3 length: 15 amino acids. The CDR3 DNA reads TGTGCCACCAGTGATTTAAACTCATACACCGGGGAGCTGTTTTTT. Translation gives CATSDLNSYTGELFF.

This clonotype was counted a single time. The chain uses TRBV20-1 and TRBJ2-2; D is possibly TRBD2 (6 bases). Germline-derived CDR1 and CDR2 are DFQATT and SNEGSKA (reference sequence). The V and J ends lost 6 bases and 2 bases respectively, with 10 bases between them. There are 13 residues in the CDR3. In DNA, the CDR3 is TGCAGTGCACGGGGGTACAACACCGGGGAGCTGTTTTTT. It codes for CSARGYNTGELFF.

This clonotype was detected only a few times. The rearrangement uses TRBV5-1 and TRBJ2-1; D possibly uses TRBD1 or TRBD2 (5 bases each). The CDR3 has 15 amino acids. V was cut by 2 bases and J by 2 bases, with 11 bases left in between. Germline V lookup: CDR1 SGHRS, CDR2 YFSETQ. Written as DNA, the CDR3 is TGCGCCAGCAGCTTCCGGGACCCTCCCTACAATGAGCAGTTCTTC. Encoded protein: CASSFRDPPYNEQFF.

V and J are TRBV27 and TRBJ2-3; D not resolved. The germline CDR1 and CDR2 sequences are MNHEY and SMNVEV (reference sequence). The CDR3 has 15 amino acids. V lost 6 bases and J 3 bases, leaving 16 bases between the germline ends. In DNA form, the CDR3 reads TGTGCCAGCAGACCCGGTTACGCCGGGACAGATACGCAGTATTTT. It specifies CASRPGYAGTDTQYF.

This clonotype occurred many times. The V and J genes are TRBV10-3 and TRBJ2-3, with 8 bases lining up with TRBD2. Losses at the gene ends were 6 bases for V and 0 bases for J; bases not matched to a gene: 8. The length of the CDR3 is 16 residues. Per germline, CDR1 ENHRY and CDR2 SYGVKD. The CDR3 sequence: CAIRSGSGASTDTQYF. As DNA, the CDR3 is TGTGCCATCAGGTCTGGTAGCGGGGCTAGCACAGATACGCAGTATTTT.

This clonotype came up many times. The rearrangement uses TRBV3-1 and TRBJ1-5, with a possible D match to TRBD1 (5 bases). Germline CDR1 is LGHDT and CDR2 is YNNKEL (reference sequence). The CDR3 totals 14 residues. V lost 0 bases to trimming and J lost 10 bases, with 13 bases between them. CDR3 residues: CASSQEWGMRPQHF. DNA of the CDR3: TGTGCCAGCAGCCAAGAATGGGGCATGCGTCCCCAGCATTTT.

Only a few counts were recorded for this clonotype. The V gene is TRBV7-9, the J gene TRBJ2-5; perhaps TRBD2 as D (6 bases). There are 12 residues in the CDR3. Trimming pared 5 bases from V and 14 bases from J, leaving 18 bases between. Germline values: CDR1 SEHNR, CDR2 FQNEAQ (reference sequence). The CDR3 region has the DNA TGTGCCAGCAGCCCCGGGACTCTTCGATTCTACTTC. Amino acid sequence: CASSPGTLRFYF.

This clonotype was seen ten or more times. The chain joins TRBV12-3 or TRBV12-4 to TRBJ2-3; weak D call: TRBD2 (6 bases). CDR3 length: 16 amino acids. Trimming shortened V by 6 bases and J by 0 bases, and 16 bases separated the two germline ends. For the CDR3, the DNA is TGTGCCAGCAGACCCTTTAGCGGAGCTAGCACAGATACGCAGTATTTT. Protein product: CASRPFSGASTDTQYF.

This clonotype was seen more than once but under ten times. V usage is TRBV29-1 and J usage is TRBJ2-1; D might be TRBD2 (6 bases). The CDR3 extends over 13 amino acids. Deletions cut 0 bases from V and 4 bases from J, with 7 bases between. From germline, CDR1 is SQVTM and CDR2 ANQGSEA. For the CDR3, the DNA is TGCAGCGTTGAAGAAGGGAGGTACAATGAGCAGTTCTTC. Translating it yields CSVEEGRYNEQFF.

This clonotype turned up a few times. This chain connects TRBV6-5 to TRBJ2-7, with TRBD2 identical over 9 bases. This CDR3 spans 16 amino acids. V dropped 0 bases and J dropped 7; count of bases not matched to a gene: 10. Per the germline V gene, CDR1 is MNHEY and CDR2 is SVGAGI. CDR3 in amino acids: CASSYSPGGRGREQYF. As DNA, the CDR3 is TGTGCCAGCAGTTACTCCCCAGGCGGGAGGGGAAGAGAGCAGTACTTC.

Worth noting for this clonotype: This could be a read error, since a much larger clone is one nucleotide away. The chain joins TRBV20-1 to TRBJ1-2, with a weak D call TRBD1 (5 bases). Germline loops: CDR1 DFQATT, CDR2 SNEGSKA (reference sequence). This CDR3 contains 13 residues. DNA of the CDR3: TGCAGTGCTAGGGGACTCTCTAACTATGGCCACACCTTC. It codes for CSARGLSNYGHTF.

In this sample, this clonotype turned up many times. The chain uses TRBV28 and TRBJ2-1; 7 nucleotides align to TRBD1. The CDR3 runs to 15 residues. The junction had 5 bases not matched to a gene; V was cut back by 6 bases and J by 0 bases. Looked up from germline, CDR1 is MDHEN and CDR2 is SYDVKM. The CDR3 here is CASREGASSYNEQFF. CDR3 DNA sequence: TGTGCCAGCAGAGAGGGGGCGAGCTCCTACAATGAGCAGTTCTTC.

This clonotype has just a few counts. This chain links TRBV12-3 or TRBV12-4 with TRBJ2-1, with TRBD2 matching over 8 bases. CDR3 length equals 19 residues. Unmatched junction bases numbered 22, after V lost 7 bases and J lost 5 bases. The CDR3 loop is CASNSRSSGNVGEDNEQFF. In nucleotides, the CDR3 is TGTGCCAGCAACTCAAGGAGTAGCGGGAACGTCGGGGAGGACAATGAGCAGTTCTTC.

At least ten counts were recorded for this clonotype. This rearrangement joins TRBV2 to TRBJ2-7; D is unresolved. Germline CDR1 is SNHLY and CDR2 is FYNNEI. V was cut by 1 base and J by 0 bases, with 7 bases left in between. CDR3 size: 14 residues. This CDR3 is CASSEGYPSYEQYF. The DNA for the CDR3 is TGTGCCAGCAGTGAAGGCTATCCCTCCTACGAGCAGTACTTC.